Listed here are 27 T cell receptor beta chains from one sample, sequenced in a study of blood T cell repertoires in COVID-19. The protocol was immunoSEQ multiplex PCR, while the TCRdb copy is restricted to in-frame clones and leaves out a portion. The sample shows under 250,000 clones, 80% of them seen only once. Sequences were obtained from PBMCs or T cells enriched from blood (not recorded which). The receptor source for this set is a man aged 25-45 years with acute COVID-19.

The V gene is TRBV4-1, the J gene TRBJ1-5; D remains ambiguous. Between the trimmed V and J ends, which lost 3 bases and 0 bases, there was a span of 6 bases. This CDR3 region has 14 residues. The germline gives CDR1 MGHRA, CDR2 YSYEKL. The CDR3 is CASSQFVSNQPQHF. The CDR3 region has the DNA TGCGCCAGCAGCCAGTTCGTTAGCAATCAGCCCCAGCATTTT.

The chain is built from TRBV2 and TRBJ2-2; 7 bases align to TRBD1. V was pared by 9 bases and J by 4 bases, with 2 bases of the junction left unmatched. From germline, CDR1 is SNHLY and CDR2 FYNNEI. The CDR3 length is 12 residues. The CDR3 is CARGQPTGELFF. Written as DNA, the CDR3 is TGTGCCAGGGGACAGCCCACCGGGGAGCTGTTTTTT.

This sequence joins TRBV5-1 and TRBJ1-2; TRBD1 is a possible D gene (5 bases). V was trimmed by 0 bases and J by 4 bases, leaving 13 bases between them. CDR1 SGHRS and CDR2 YFSETQ come from the germline V gene. This CDR3 contains 15 residues. The CDR3 nucleotides are TGCGCCAGCAGCTTGGGGCCGGGGGACGGCTATGGCTACACCTTC. Translating gives CASSLGPGDGYGYTF.

V usage is TRBV4-1 and J usage is TRBJ1-5; D remains ambiguous. Trimming took off 3 bases at V and 5 bases at J, with 8 bases between the two ends. Germline CDR1 is MGHRA and CDR2 is YSYEKL. There are 13 residues in the CDR3. The DNA of the CDR3 is TGCGCCAGCAGCCAGGGCTTGGATCAGCCCCAGCATTTT. Its translation: CASSQGLDQPQHF.

The V gene is TRBV2, the J gene TRBJ2-5; tentative D call: TRBD2 (5 bases). Trimming stripped 4 bases from V and 5 bases from J, with 8 bases between. Germline loops: CDR1 SNHLY, CDR2 FYNNEI. CDR3 length equals 12 residues. The CDR3 DNA is TGTGCCAGCAGTGCCCGAGGGGAGACCCAGTACTTC. This sequence encodes CASSARGETQYF. Supplemented by reference TRBV2 and TRBJ2-5, the full variable domain reads EPEVTQTPSHQVTQMGQEVILRCVPISNHLYFYWYRQILGQKVEFLVSFYNNEISEKSEIFDDQFSVERPDGSNFTLKIRSTKLEDSAMYFCASSARGETQYFGPGTRLLVL.

On this clone: Other DNA sequences in the sample encode the same CDR3. The chain has TRBV3-1 (or the pseudogene TRBV3-2) and TRBJ1-2; 8 nucleotides agree with TRBD1. The junction had 0 bases not matched to a gene; V was cut back by 1 base and J by 2 bases. Germline V CDR1 and CDR2: LGHDT, YNNKEL (reference sequence). This CDR3 is 14 amino acids long. The CDR3, as DNA: TGTGCCAGCAGCCAAGGACAGGGGAACTATGGCTACACCTTC. Its translation: CASSQGQGNYGYTF.

The J gene is TRBJ2-2, the V gene TRBV19; 10 positions agree with TRBD2. The CDR3 totals 15 residues. V lost 6 bases to trimming and J lost 2 bases; unmatched junction nucleotides: 3. Germline-derived CDR1 and CDR2 are LNHDA and SQIVND (reference sequence). The CDR3 loop reads CASSLAGANTGELFF. The CDR3, as DNA: TGTGCCAGTAGCCTAGCGGGGGCTAACACCGGGGAGCTGTTTTTT. Together with reference TRBV19 and TRBJ2-2, the CDR3 gives the full variable domain: DGGITQSPKYLFRKEGQNVTLSCEQNLNHDAMYWYRQDPGQGLRLIYYSQIVNDFQKGDIAEGYSVSREKKESFPLTVTSAQKNPTAFYLCASSLAGANTGELFFGEGSRLTVL.

The DNA of the CDR3 is TGTGCCAGCACCCCAGGGGCGCTTTTCGACTACACCTTC. Translating it yields CASTPGALFDYTF. The chain couples TRBV2 to TRBJ1-2; D perhaps matches TRBD1 (6 bases). This CDR3 comprises 13 residues. Trimming removed 7 bases from V and 10 bases from J, with 19 bases in between. Germline V gene data show CDR1 as SNHLY and CDR2 as FYNNEI.

The chain uses TRBV9 and TRBJ2-7; no definite D call. Trimming pared 0 bases from V and 1 base from J, leaving 11 bases between. From germline, CDR1 is SGDLS and CDR2 YYNGEE. CDR3 length equals 15 residues. The CDR3 region is CASSVGADPSYEQYF. In nucleotides, the CDR3 is TGTGCCAGCAGCGTAGGGGCAGATCCTTCCTACGAGCAGTACTTC.

The genes are TRBV24-1 and TRBJ1-5; D gene ambiguous. From germline, CDR1 is KGHDR and CDR2 SFDVKD. The CDR3 has 17 amino acids. The V end lost 4 bases, the J end lost 7 bases, and 22 bases lay between the germline ends. The CDR3 protein is CATSDPTRIIADQPQHF. The CDR3 nucleotides are TGTGCCACCAGTGACCCTACAAGGATAATAGCAGACCAGCCCCAGCATTTT.

This clone has just one count. The rearrangement links TRBV7-2 to TRBJ2-7; TRBD2 matches 8 bases. The CDR3 length is 14 residues. CDR1 and CDR2 (germline): SGHTA, FQGNSA. V was clipped by 6 bases and J by 4 bases; unmatched bases: 8. The CDR3 protein is CASSHPGGGYEQYF. In DNA form, the CDR3 reads TGTGCCAGCAGTCACCCCGGGGGGGGTTACGAGCAGTACTTC.

The chain is built from TRBV29-1 and TRBJ1-1; 8 nucleotides agree with TRBD1. Germline V gives CDR1 SQVTM, CDR2 ANQGSEA. CDR3 size: 13 residues. The trim removed 8 bases at V and 5 bases at J, leaving 10 bases unmatched. The CDR3 region has the DNA TGCAGCTCTTCCCAGGGGGCGCGGACTGAAGCTTTCTTT. Protein: CSSSQGARTEAFF.

The V and J genes are TRBV4-1 and TRBJ2-3; tentatively, D is TRBD2 (6 bases). V was shortened by 0 bases and J by 4 bases, with 8 bases between the two germline ends. CDR1 and CDR2 (germline): MGHRA, YSYEKL. The CDR3 contains 14 residues. CDR3 DNA sequence: TGCGCCAGCAGCCAAGACGGGGGTGCAGATACGCAGTATTTT. The encoded protein is CASSQDGGADTQYF.

This chain connects TRBV29-1 to TRBJ2-1, with 13 positions matching TRBD2. Trimming at V came to 6 bases and at J to 10 bases, leaving 15 bases not matched to a gene. Germline CDR1 reads SQVTM; CDR2 reads ANQGSEA. There are 16 residues in the CDR3. The chain's CDR3 is CSVGGLAGLPSGEQFF. Here the CDR3 DNA reads TGCAGCGTGGGGGGACTAGCGGGGCTTCCGTCAGGGGAGCAGTTCTTC.

The sample holds one count of this clone. The rearrangement links TRBV13 to TRBJ1-4; D is perhaps TRBD1 (5 bases). Germline V CDR1 and CDR2: PRHDT, FYEKMQ (reference sequence). Trimming took off 5 bases at V and 2 bases at J, with 9 bases between the two ends. The CDR3 extends over 14 amino acids. CDR3 loop: CASSLGGTNEKLFF. CDR3 coding DNA: TGTGCCAGCAGCCTCGGGGGGACTAATGAAAAACTGTTTTTT.

The sample holds a few counts of this clone. The chain joins TRBV28 to TRBJ2-1; 7 bases are a match to TRBD1. With V trimmed by 6 bases and J by 11 bases, 10 bases remained unmatched. Per the germline V gene, CDR1 is MDHEN and CDR2 is SYDVKM. CDR3 length: 13 residues. The chain's CDR3 is CASSSPPGQKQFF. The CDR3 DNA sequence: TGTGCCAGCAGCTCTCCGCCGGGACAGAAGCAGTTCTTC.

The chain couples TRBV19 to TRBJ1-4, with a weak D call TRBD1 (6 bases). V gave up 5 bases and J gave up 6 bases, with 13 bases separating them. This CDR3 is 14 amino acids long. The germline V gene encodes CDR1 LNHDA and CDR2 SQIVND (reference sequence). The CDR3 spells CASSLGTSDEKLFF. CDR3 nucleotide sequence: TGTGCCAGTAGTCTCGGGACATCGGATGAAAAACTGTTTTTT.

This clone was detected ten times or more. The rearrangement uses TRBV2 and TRBJ1-5; 9 bases match TRBD1. The V segment lost 7 bases and the J segment 5 bases; nucleotides outside the gene matches: 9. In germline, CDR1 is SNHLY, CDR2 FYNNEI. The CDR3 consists of 15 residues. CDR3 region: CASNPVTGGDQPQHF. The CDR3 bases are TGTGCCAGCAACCCAGTGACAGGGGGAGATCAGCCCCAGCATTTT.

The chain links TRBV11-2 to TRBJ2-7, with 8 bases aligning to TRBD1. The CDR3 contains 15 residues. Unmatched junction bases numbered 5, after V lost 3 bases and J lost 1 base. The germline gives CDR1 SGHAT, CDR2 FQNNGV. DNA for the CDR3: TGTGCCAGCAGCTTTCCCCGGACAGGGTCCTACGAGCAGTACTTC. Protein product: CASSFPRTGSYEQYF.

The J gene is TRBJ1-2, the V gene TRBV3-1 (or the pseudogene TRBV3-2); TRBD1 matches 7 bases. The CDR3 spans 14 residues. Looked up from germline, CDR1 is LGHDT and CDR2 is YNNKEL (reference sequence). The J segment lost 7 bases and the V segment lost 5 bases, leaving 10 bases of the junction unmatched. The chain's CDR3 is CASSATYRGGGYTF. DNA of the CDR3: TGTGCCAGCAGCGCTACCTACAGGGGTGGTGGCTACACCTTC.

The chain recombines TRBV19 with TRBJ1-4; 9 bases match TRBD1. The CDR3 sequence is 14 residues long. Germline V gives CDR1 LNHDA, CDR2 SQIVND (reference sequence). Trimming removed 4 bases from V and 8 bases from J; junction bases left unmatched: 5. The CDR3 here is CASSTTGGQEKLFF. CDR3 nucleotide sequence: TGTGCCAGTAGTACCACAGGGGGCCAGGAAAAACTGTTTTTT.

The CDR3 loop is CASSYQGRGSGELFF. The DNA of the CDR3 is TGTGCCAGCAGCTACCAGGGCAGGGGGTCCGGGGAGCTGTTTTTT. V gene TRBV3-1 (or the pseudogene TRBV3-2) combines with J gene TRBJ2-2, with 7 bases identical to TRBD1. V shed 5 bases, J shed 6 bases, and the junction held 9 bases outside the gene matches. The CDR3 contains 15 residues. The V gene's germline CDR1 is LGHDT and CDR2 YNNKEL (reference sequence).

This chain links TRBV5-1 with TRBJ2-5, with 10 bases fitting TRBD2. J was trimmed by 3 bases and V by 5 bases; bases with no gene match: 4. The germline gives CDR1 SGHRS, CDR2 YFSETQ. This CDR3 is 14 amino acids long. The DNA of the CDR3 is TGCGCCAGCAGTCCTACTAGCGGGGAAGAGACCCAGTACTTC. Translation: CASSPTSGEETQYF.

This clone was detected only a few times. V usage is TRBV19 and J usage is TRBJ2-5, with no clear D. V shed 8 bases and J shed 2 bases, with 12 bases lying between them. From germline, CDR1 is LNHDA and CDR2 SQIVND (reference sequence). This CDR3 contains 13 residues. CDR3 DNA: TGTGCCAGTGGAGCAGATATACAAGAGACCCAGTACTTC. It specifies CASGADIQETQYF.

The rearrangement uses TRBV7-3 and TRBJ1-6, with 7 bases identical to TRBD1. CDR3 size: 14 residues. The V gene end was trimmed by 5 bases and the J gene end by 6 bases; junction bases not matched to a gene: 4. From germline, CDR1 is SGHTA and CDR2 FQGTGA. This chain's CDR3 is CASSRGLGNSPLHF. CDR3 sequence (DNA): TGTGCCAGCAGCAGGGGGCTCGGTAATTCACCCCTCCACTTT.

V usage is TRBV20-1 and J usage is TRBJ2-1; the match to TRBD2 covers 11 bases. Germline V gene data show CDR1 as DFQATT and CDR2 as SNEGSKA (reference sequence). The trim removed 3 bases at V and 14 bases at J, leaving 9 bases unmatched. The CDR3 contains 13 residues. The CDR3: CSASLAGGFSEFF. In DNA, the CDR3 is TGCAGTGCTAGTCTAGCGGGGGGCTTTTCAGAGTTCTTC.

V usage is TRBV27 and J usage is TRBJ1-1, with 10 bases identical to TRBD1. The CDR3 loop spans 16 amino acids. Germline-derived CDR1 and CDR2 are MNHEY and SMNVEV (reference sequence). After removal of 1 base from V and 4 bases from J, the junction contained 6 bases not matched to a gene. CDR3 amino acids: CASSLLTGGSGTEAFF. In DNA form, the CDR3 reads TGTGCCAGCAGTTTATTGACAGGGGGCTCAGGCACTGAAGCTTTCTTT.